This T cell receptor (beta chain) was observed in a study of cytomegalovirus exposure and HLA in healthy donors. The PCR employed 60 Vbeta primers together with 13 Jbeta primers. The data were produced by immunoSEQ multiplex PCR, yet TCRdb's version contains in-frame clones alone and is incomplete. The sample holds some 150,000 clones, about three fifths seen once. This CDR3 contains 16 residues. Germline CDR1 SNHLY, CDR2 FYNNEI. V was pared by 8 bases and J by 4 bases, with 10 bases of the junction left unmatched. The origin of this receptor is a woman between 25 and 40 years old in good health and CMV-seropositive. Material for sequencing was PBMCs. J is TRBJ2-1 and V is TRBV2; 11 nucleotides match TRBD2. The CDR3 nucleotides read TGTGCCAGCGAAGGTCCTACTAGCGGGAGTTACAATGAGCAGTTCTTC. It encodes CASEGPTSGSYNEQFF.